This TCR beta chain comes out of a study of cytomegalovirus exposure and HLA in healthy donors. The germline V gene has CDR1 MNHEY and CDR2 SVGAGI. The V and J ends lost 6 bases and 8 bases, in that order; junction bases with no gene match: 10. The CDR3 has 15 amino acids. The PCR contained 60 Vbeta and 13 Jbeta primers. TCRdb keeps only in-frame clones here, not all; method: immunoSEQ multiplex PCR. The sample has roughly 93,000 clones, around three quarters seen once. The sample consisted of PBMCs. This sequence was found in a human donor in good health. The chain has TRBV6-5 and TRBJ2-1; 10 bases align to TRBD2. The CDR3 bases are TGTGCCAGCAGCTCCCTACTAGCGGGGTTGCATGAGCAGTTCTTC. Protein sequence: CASSSLLAGLHEQFF.